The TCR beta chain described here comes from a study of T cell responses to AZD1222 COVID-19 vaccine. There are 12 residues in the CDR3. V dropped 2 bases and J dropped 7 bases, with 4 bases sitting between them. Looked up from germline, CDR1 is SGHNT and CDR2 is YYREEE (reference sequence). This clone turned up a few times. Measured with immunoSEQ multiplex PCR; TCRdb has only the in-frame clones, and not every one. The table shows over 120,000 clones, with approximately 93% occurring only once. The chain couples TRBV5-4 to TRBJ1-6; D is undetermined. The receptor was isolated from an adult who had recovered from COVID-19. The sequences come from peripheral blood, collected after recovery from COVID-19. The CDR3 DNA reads TGTGCCAGCAGCTTACCGAATTCACCCCTCCACTTT. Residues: CASSLPNSPLHF.